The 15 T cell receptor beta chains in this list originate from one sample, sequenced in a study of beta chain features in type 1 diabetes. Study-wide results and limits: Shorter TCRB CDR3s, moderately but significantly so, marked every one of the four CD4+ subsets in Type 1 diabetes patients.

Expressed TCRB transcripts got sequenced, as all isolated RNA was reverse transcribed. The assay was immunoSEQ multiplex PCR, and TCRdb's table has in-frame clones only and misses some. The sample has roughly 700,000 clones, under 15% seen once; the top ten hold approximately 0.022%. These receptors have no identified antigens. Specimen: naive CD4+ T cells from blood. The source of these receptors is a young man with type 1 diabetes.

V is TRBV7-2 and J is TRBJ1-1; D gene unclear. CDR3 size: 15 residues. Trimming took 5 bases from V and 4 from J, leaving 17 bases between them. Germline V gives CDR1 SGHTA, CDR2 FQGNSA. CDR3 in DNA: TGTGCCAGCAGCCGAAGGGTATCGGCAGCCACTGAAGCTTTCTTT. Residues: CASSRRVSAATEAFF.

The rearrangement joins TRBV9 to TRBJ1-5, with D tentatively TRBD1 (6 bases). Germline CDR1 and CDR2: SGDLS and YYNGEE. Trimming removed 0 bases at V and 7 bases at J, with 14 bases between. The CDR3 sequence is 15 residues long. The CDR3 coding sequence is TGTGCCAGCAGCGTAGCCTCAGGGGAGGGGCAGCCCCAGCATTTT. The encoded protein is CASSVASGEGQPQHF.

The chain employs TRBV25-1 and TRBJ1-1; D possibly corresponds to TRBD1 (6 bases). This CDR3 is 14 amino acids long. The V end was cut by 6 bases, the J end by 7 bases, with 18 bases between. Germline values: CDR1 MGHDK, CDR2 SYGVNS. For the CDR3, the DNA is TGTGCCAGCAGAAGGGACACCCAAACCCATGAAGCTTTCTTT. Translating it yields CASRRDTQTHEAFF.

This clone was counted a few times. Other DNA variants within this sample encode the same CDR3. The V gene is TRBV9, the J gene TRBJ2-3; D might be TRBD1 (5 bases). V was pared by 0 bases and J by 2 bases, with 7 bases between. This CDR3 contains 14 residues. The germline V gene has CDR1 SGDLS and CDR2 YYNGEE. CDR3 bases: TGTGCCAGCAGCGTAGGGACATCCACAGATACGCAGTATTTT. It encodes CASSVGTSTDTQYF.

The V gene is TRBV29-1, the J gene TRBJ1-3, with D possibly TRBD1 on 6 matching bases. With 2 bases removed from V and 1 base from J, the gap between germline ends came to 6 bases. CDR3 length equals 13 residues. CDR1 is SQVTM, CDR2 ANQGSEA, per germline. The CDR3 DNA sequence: TGCAGCGTTGAAAGGGGGTCTGGAAACACCATATATTTT. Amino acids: CSVERGSGNTIYF.

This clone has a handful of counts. DNA for the CDR3: TGTGCCAGCAGCCAGGGGATGGGTAGTTCCAACTATGGCTACACCTTC. Its protein is CASSQGMGSSNYGYTF. The chain recombines TRBV6-6 with TRBJ1-2, with a tentative D call TRBD1 (6 bases). From germline, CDR1 is MNHNY and CDR2 SVGAGI (reference sequence). V lost 6 bases and J 2 bases, leaving 19 bases between the germline ends. The CDR3 has 16 amino acids.

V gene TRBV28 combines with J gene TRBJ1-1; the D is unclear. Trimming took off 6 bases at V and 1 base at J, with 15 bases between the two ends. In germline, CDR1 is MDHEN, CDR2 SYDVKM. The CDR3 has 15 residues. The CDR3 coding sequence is TGTGCCAGCAGGACCCCGGCGGAAGCGAACACTGAAGCTTTCTTT. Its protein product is CASRTPAEANTEAFF.

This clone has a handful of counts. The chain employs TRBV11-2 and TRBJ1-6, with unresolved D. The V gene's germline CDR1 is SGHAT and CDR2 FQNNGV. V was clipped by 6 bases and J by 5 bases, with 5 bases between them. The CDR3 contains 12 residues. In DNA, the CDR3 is TGTGCCAGCAGGAACCATAATTCACCCCTCCACTTT. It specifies CASRNHNSPLHF.

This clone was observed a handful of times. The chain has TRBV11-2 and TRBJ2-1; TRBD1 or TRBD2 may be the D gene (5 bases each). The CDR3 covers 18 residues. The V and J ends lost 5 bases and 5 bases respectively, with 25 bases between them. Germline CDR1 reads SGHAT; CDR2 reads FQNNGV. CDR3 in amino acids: CASSTIFPGLGVHNEQFF. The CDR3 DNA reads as TGTGCCAGCAGCACCATATTTCCGGGCCTGGGGGTACACAATGAGCAGTTCTTC. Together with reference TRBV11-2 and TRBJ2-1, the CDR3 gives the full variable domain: EAGVAQSPRYKIIEKRQSVAFWCNPISGHATLYWYQQILGQGPKLLIQFQNNGVVDDSQLPKDRFSAERLKGVDSTLKIQPAKLEDSAVYLCASSTIFPGLGVHNEQFFGPGTRLTVL.

CDR3 protein: CASSRTDYNSPLHF. The CDR3 nucleotides are TGTGCCAGCAGTCGGACAGATTATAATTCACCCCTCCACTTT. The V call is TRBV2, the J call TRBJ1-6; the D gene is possibly TRBD1 (6 bases). V dropped 5 bases and J dropped 4 bases, with 9 bases sitting between them. Germline CDR1 is SNHLY and CDR2 is FYNNEI. This CDR3 contains 14 residues.

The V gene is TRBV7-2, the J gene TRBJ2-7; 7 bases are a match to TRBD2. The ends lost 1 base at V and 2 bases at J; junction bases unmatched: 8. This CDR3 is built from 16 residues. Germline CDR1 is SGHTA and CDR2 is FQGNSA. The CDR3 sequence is CASSLEGFRGAYEQYF. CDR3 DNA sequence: TGTGCCAGCAGCTTAGAGGGTTTTCGGGGGGCCTACGAGCAGTACTTC. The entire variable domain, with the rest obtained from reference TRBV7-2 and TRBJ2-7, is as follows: GAGVSQSPSNKVTEKGKDVELRCDPISGHTALYWYRQSLGQGLEFLIYFQGNSAPDKSGLPSDRFSAERTGGSVSTLTIQRTQQEDSAVYLCASSLEGFRGAYEQYFGPGTRLTVT.

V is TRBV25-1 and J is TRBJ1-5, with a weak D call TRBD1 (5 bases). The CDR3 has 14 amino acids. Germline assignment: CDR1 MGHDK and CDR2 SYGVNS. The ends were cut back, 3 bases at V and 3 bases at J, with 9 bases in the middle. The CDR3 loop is CASSDGGANQPQHF. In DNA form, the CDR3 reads TGTGCCAGCAGTGATGGAGGGGCCAATCAGCCCCAGCATTTT. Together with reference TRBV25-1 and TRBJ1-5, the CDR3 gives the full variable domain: EADIYQTPRYLVIGTGKKITLECSQTMGHDKMYWYQQDPGMELHLIHYSYGVNSTEKGDLSSESTVSRIRTEHFPLTLESARPSHTSQYLCASSDGGANQPQHFGDGTRLSIL.

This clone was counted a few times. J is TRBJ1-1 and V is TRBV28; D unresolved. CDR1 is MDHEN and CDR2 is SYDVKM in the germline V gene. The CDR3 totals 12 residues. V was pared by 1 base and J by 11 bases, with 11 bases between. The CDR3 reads CASSLSELKAFF. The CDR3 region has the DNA TGTGCCAGCAGTTTATCGGAGTTGAAGGCTTTCTTT.

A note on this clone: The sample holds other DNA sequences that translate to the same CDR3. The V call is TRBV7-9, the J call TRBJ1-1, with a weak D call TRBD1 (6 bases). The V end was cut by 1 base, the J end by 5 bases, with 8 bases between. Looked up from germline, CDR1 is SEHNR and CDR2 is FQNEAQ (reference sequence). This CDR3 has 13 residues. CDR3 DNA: TGTGCCAGCAGCTTAGGAGGGGGAACTGAAGCTTTCTTT. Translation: CASSLGGGTEAFF.

CDR3 loop: CASRTGSAGANVLTF. CDR3 DNA sequence: TGTGCCAGCAGGACAGGGTCGGCTGGGGCCAACGTCCTGACTTTC. This chain joins TRBV6-5 and TRBJ2-6, with 7 positions matching TRBD1. The CDR3 runs 15 residues. The junction had 4 bases not matched to a gene; V was cut back by 6 bases and J by 2 bases. The germline V gene encodes CDR1 MNHEY and CDR2 SVGAGI.